This TCR beta chain came from a study of OX40 agonist ivuxolimab in advanced cancers. Study-wide results and limits: Among T cells, CD8+ cells averaged more expanded clones than CD4+ cells. Clonal expansion was seen in CD4+ and CD8+ blood T cells by week 6 at 0.1 to 3.0 mg/kg.

The table came from immunoSEQ multiplex PCR; TCRdb's copy has only in-frame clones and leaves some out. The table includes about 60,000 clones, roughly nine tenths detected once. Baseline, cycle 4 day 1, and cycle 7 day 1 were the blood sampling points. Trimming took 4 bases from V and 0 from J, leaving 9 bases between them. The length of the CDR3 is 14 residues. Germline V CDR1 and CDR2: MNHEY, SMNVEV (reference sequence). A remark on this clone: Its antigen is unidentified.

The receptor was isolated from an adult with an advanced solid tumor such as melanoma, head and neck, liver or kidney cancer. The specimen was CD4+ or CD8+ T cells sorted from blood, collected in a trial of the OX40 agonist ivuxolimab. The chain carries TRBV27 and TRBJ1-1; the D gene is possibly TRBD1 (5 bases). CDR3 sequence (DNA): TGTGCCAGCAGTTCCCTGACAGTGAACACTGAAGCTTTCTTT. Protein sequence: CASSSLTVNTEAFF.